A single sample gave rise to the 14 T cell receptor beta chains below, sequenced in a study of low-dose radiotherapy and immunotherapy resistance in tumors. Time point: before trial treatment. Primers used for first-strand cDNA, a TRAV- and TRBV-specific set, covered both alpha and beta chains. Amplification of TCRs used a constant-region primer and V-primer adapter for approximately 19 PCR cycles. One entry per CDR3 protein results from TCRdb running MiXCR on the reads. The sample has more than 85,000 distinct CDR3 sequences, 8% to 10% seen once. The input for sequencing was PBMCs, taken before treatment. The receptors shown here come from a male donor with prostate cancer.

This clonotype was found many times. J is TRBJ2-1 and V is TRBV20-1, with 7 bases matching TRBD1. The CDR3 sequence is 15 residues long. The germline V gene encodes CDR1 DFQATT and CDR2 SNEGSKA (reference sequence). V shed 4 bases and J 7 bases; nucleotides not matched to a gene: 13. CDR3 DNA sequence: TGCAGTGCTACCCGCCCGGGACAGCCCAGTAATGAGCAGTTCTTC. It codes for CSATRPGQPSNEQFF.

This clonotype was seen at least ten times. This chain connects TRBV7-9 to TRBJ2-2; D unresolved. Germline V gene sequence: CDR1 SEHNR, CDR2 FQNEAQ (reference sequence). CDR3 length equals 10 residues. V dropped 5 bases and J dropped 9 bases, with 4 bases sitting between them. The CDR3: CASSVRELFF. CDR3 sequence (DNA): TGTGCCAGCAGCGTACGGGAGCTGTTTTTT. Full variable domain (remainder filled in from reference TRBV7-9 and TRBJ2-2): DTGVSQNPRHKITKRGQNVTFRCDPISEHNRLYWYRQTLGQGPEFLTYFQNEAQLEKSRLLSDRFSAERPKGSFSTLEIQRTEQGDSAMYLCASSVRELFFGEGSRLTVL.

This clonotype has only a few counts. This may be a read error, as it is one base from a much larger clone. The chain has TRBV3-1 and TRBJ2-1; 7 nucleotides align to TRBD2. Germline values: CDR1 LGHDT, CDR2 YNNKEL (reference sequence). The J segment lost 6 bases and the V segment lost 1 base, leaving 18 bases of the junction unmatched. This CDR3 spans 19 amino acids. CDR3 region: CASSQVGLWREFVINEQFF. The CDR3, as DNA: TGTGCCAGCAGCCAAGTCGGGCTCTGGCGGGAGTTCGTTATCAATGAGCAGTTCTTC.

As concerns this clonotype: This likely came from a read error, as a far larger clone is one base away. The chain joins TRBV13 to TRBJ2-5; unclear D gene. CDR1 PRHDT and CDR2 FYEKMQ come from the germline V gene (reference sequence). The CDR3 extends over 13 amino acids. V was pared by 2 bases and J by 3 bases, with 7 bases between. The DNA of the CDR3 is TGTGCCAGCAGCTTATGGGGAAAAGAGACCCAGTACTTC. It is translated as CASSLWGKETQYF.

This clonotype was seen at least ten times. The gene calls are TRBV7-2 and TRBJ2-1, with 7 nucleotides matching TRBD2. V gave up 0 bases and J gave up 3 bases; unmatched junction bases: 2. The CDR3 is 15 residues long. Per germline, CDR1 SGHTA and CDR2 FQGNSA. The CDR3 coding sequence is TGTGCCAGCAGCTTAGCTAGCGGGTACTACAATGAGCAGTTCTTC. Its translation is CASSLASGYYNEQFF.

This clonotype has a count of ten or more. This chain connects TRBV7-8 to TRBJ1-5, with TRBD1 matching over 9 bases. The CDR3 length is 19 residues. V shed 1 base, J shed 6 bases, and the junction held 16 bases outside the gene matches. Per germline, CDR1 SGHVS and CDR2 FQNEAQ. CDR3 sequence reads: CASSLVPGVGTGRGQPQHF. CDR3 sequence (DNA): TGTGCCAGCAGCTTAGTGCCCGGGGTGGGGACAGGGAGAGGTCAGCCCCAGCATTTT. The variable domain in full, completed from reference TRBV7-8 and TRBJ1-5, reads GAGVSQSPRYKVAKRGQDVALRCDPISGHVSLFWYQQALGQGPEFLTYFQNEAQLDKSGLPSDRFFAERPEGSVSTLKIQRTQQEDSAVYLCASSLVPGVGTGRGQPQHFGDGTRLSIL.

This clonotype was detected many times. V is TRBV4-1 and J is TRBJ1-5; 9 nucleotides match TRBD1. CDR3 size: 16 residues. Germline CDR1 is MGHRA and CDR2 is YSYEKL. Unmatched junction bases numbered 5, after V lost 0 bases and J lost 5 bases. The CDR3 loop is CASSQDWTGAYQPQHF. CDR3 in DNA: TGCGCCAGCAGCCAAGATTGGACAGGGGCCTATCAGCCCCAGCATTTT.

The gene calls are TRBV30 and TRBJ2-1, with TRBD2 identical over 8 bases. The CDR3 length is 14 residues. Germline V gene sequence: CDR1 GTSNPN, CDR2 SVGIG (reference sequence). The trim removed 4 bases at V and 10 bases at J, leaving 12 bases unmatched. The CDR3 DNA follows: TGTGCCTGGAAGTCTAGCGGGTGGGGAGGGGAGCAGTTCTTC. Translated: CAWKSSGWGGEQFF.

Many counts were recorded for this clonotype. The rearrangement links TRBV2 to TRBJ1-5; D might be TRBD1 (5 bases). The ends were cut back, 9 bases at V and 0 bases at J, with 9 bases in the middle. Germline V gene lookup returns CDR1 SNHLY and CDR2 FYNNEI. The length of the CDR3 is 13 residues. This chain's CDR3 is CASSTDSNQPQHF. In DNA form, the CDR3 reads TGTGCCAGTTCGACAGATAGCAATCAGCCCCAGCATTTT.

The CDR3 spells CASSRDRGFYEQYF. The CDR3 DNA follows: TGTGCCAGCAGCAGGGACAGGGGTTTCTACGAGCAGTACTTC. The gene calls are TRBV7-9 and TRBJ2-7, with TRBD1 identical over 10 bases. This CDR3 comprises 14 residues. In germline, CDR1 is SEHNR, CDR2 FQNEAQ (reference sequence). V lost 5 bases and J lost 3; bases outside the gene matches: 4.

This clonotype appeared many times. The chain is built from TRBV19 and TRBJ1-5; the D is unclear. Trimming removed 3 bases from V and 6 bases from J, with 12 bases in between. The CDR3 length is 14 residues. Germline loops: CDR1 LNHDA, CDR2 SQIVND (reference sequence). This chain's CDR3 is CASSMQQMGQPQHF. Written as DNA, the CDR3 is TGTGCCAGTAGTATGCAACAGATGGGTCAGCCCCAGCATTTT.

This clonotype was counted many times. The chain is built from TRBV5-1 and TRBJ2-2, with D perhaps matching TRBD2 (5 bases). Germline V CDR1 and CDR2: SGHRS, YFSETQ. The CDR3 loop spans 16 amino acids. Trimming took off 4 bases at V and 7 bases at J, with 20 bases between the two ends. The CDR3 coding sequence is TGCGCCAGCAGCGGTGGTGCTAGCTCAACCGGCGGGGAGCTGTTTTTT. Translated: CASSGGASSTGGELFF.

There are many counts of this clonotype. The chain uses TRBV19 and TRBJ2-3, with TRBD2 identical over 7 bases. From germline, CDR1 is LNHDA and CDR2 SQIVND (reference sequence). The CDR3 is made up of 14 amino acids. Germline trimming cut 9 bases from V and 3 bases from J; bases unmatched to any gene: 9. The CDR3 bases are TGTGCCAGCGCGCCCGGACTAGAAACAGATACGCAGTATTTT. Protein: CASAPGLETDTQYF.

This clonotype was counted at least ten times. For the CDR3, the DNA is TGTGCCAGCAGTGGGAGGGACAGCTTGTTACGGGAGCTGTTTTTT. It specifies CASSGRDSLLRELFF. The rearrangement uses TRBV2 and TRBJ2-2; a possible D gene is TRBD1 (7 bases). The CDR3 loop spans 15 amino acids. Trimming removed 4 bases from V and 9 bases from J, with 18 bases in between. Germline V gives CDR1 SNHLY, CDR2 FYNNEI.